Sequencing of this T cell receptor (beta chain) was carried out in a study of shared clonotypes between healthy human individuals. About this clone: The same CDR3 is also encoded by other DNA sequences in this sample.

TCRdb keeps only in-frame clones here, not all; method: immunoSEQ multiplex PCR. The repertoire includes more than 2,000,000 clones, over 85% of them detected once, and around 0.4% sits in the top ten. The specimen was naive CD4+ T cells from PBMCs. Subset reported: CD45RA+ positively selected. This TCR was sampled from a man aged 18-30 years in good health. Some clones in this sample may be carry-over from other donors' samples.

CDR3 nucleotide sequence: TGCAGCGCTGAACCTCAAGAGACCCAGTACTTC. This encodes CSAEPQETQYF. This sequence joins TRBV20-1 and TRBJ2-5; D call uncertain. The CDR3 is 11 residues long. Germline CDR1 is DFQATT and CDR2 is SNEGSKA (reference sequence).